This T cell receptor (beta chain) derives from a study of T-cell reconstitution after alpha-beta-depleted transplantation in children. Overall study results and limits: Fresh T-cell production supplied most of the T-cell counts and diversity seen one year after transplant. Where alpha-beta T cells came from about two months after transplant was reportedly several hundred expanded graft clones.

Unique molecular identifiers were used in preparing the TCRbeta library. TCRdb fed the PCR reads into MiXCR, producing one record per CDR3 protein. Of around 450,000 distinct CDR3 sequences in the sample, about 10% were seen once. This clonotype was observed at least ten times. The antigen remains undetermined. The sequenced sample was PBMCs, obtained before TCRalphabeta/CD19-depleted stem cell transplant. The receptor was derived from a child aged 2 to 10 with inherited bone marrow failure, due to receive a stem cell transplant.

The CDR3 DNA sequence: TGTGCCAGCAGCCCGGGCGGGGGAACGATGAGCAATCAGCCCCAGCATTTT. Protein product: CASSPGGGTMSNQPQHF. V is TRBV9 and J is TRBJ1-5; a weak D match, TRBD1 (5 bases). The CDR3 loop spans 17 amino acids. Germline V gene sequence: CDR1 SGDLS, CDR2 YYNGEE. Between the trimmed V and J ends, which lost 4 bases and 1 base, there was a span of 18 bases.